The source of this T cell receptor beta chain is a study of immune characterization of retroperitoneal liposarcoma. This clonotype was detected many times. This CDR3 is 14 amino acids long. Germline assignment: CDR1 MNHNS and CDR2 SASEGT. The V segment lost 6 bases and the J segment 3 bases; nucleotides outside the gene matches: 2. Via MiXCR, TCRdb re-called the PCR reads, giving one row per CDR3 protein. The data show around 11,000 distinct CDR3 sequences, under 35% seen once. Sequencing used tumor tissue. The TCR comes from a male donor with retroperitoneal liposarcoma. The chain combines TRBV6-1 with TRBJ2-2; 9 bases match TRBD2. CDR3 loop: CASSPSGDTGELFF. CDR3 bases: TGTGCCAGCAGCCCTAGCGGGGACACCGGGGAGCTGTTTTTT.